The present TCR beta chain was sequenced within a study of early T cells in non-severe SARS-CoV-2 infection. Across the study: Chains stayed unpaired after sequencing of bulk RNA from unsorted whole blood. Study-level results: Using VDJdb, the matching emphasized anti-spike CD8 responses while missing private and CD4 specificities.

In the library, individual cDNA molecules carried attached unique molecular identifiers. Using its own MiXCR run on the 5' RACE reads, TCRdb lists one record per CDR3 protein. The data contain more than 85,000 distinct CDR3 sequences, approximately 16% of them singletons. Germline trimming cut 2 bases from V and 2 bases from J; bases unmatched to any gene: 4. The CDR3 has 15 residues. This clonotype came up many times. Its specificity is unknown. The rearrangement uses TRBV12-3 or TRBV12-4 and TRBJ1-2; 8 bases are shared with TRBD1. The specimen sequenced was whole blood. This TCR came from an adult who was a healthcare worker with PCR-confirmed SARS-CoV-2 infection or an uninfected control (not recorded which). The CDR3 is CASSLHRQGNYGYTF. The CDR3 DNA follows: TGTGCCAGCAGTTTACACCGACAGGGGAACTATGGCTACACCTTC.